This T cell receptor (beta chain) originates from a study of CD8 T cells in ankylosing spondylitis. General study results and limits: What appeared characteristic of ankylosing spondylitis blood was a TCR beta motif of fewer than ten highly homologous variants. Clones linked to disease were reported to show significant enrichment in matched ankylosing spondylitis synovial fluid.

Many counts were recorded for this clonotype. The target antigen is unknown. From germline, CDR1 is SGHRS and CDR2 YFSETQ. The CDR3 spans 15 residues. The junction had 5 bases not matched to a gene; V was cut back by 0 bases and J by 5 bases. Quantitative 5'-RACE with molecular barcodes generated TCR beta libraries. MiXCR was run by TCRdb on the 5' RACE reads, yielding one entry per CDR3 protein. This sample carries 650,000 to 800,000 distinct CDR3 sequences, over 15% of them seen once, and the ten largest clones take 19%. The sequenced sample consisted of blood, either unsorted or a sorted T cell fraction (not recorded which). The gene calls are TRBV5-1 and TRBJ2-1; 7 bases are a match to TRBD1. This clonotype was sampled from a male donor with ankylosing spondylitis. CDR3 DNA sequence: TGCGCCAGCAGCTTGGGTGGGACAGAACACAATGAGCAGTTCTTC. Protein product: CASSLGGTEHNEQFF.